Listed below are T cell receptor beta chains from one sample, sequenced in a study of blood T cell repertoires in COVID-19. Only in-frame clones appear in the TCRdb table, and some are missing; sequencing was by immunoSEQ multiplex PCR. The sample has 150,000 to 200,000 clones, 81% seen once; the top ten hold roughly 10%. Sequencing was carried out using peripheral blood. The receptors come from a woman of 80 years or more with COVID-19, enrolled during active disease. Both conserved end residues are trimmed from each CDR3. Only part of the rows carry a size: once, few, many, or a class if the clone is expanded.

clone_size | v_call | cdr3_length | cdr3_aa
- | TRBV29-1 | 9 | SVDRGDTQY
few | TRBV6-6 | 16 | ASSQLAGGVSGANVLT
- | TRBV7-2 | 10 | ASSKQGPGQF
- | TRBV5-1 | 14 | ASSLVAGAGTDTQY
- | TRBV2 | 13 | ASSERLDYYNEQF
- | TRBV5-1 | 13 | ASSLEAGGPLEQY
- | TRBV24-1 | 9 | ATSAGTEAF
- | TRBV3-1/TRBV3-2 | 14 | ASSRNLAGSTDTQY
- | TRBV7-9 | 14 | ASSPWVGQGAGEQY
- | TRBV3-1/TRBV3-2 | 10 | ASSHEDRPSV
- | TRBV5-4 | 10 | ARPGTGLGYT
few | TRBV11-2 | 12 | ASSLQGLAETQY
- | TRBV5-1 | 11 | ASMGTGQETQY
- | TRBV29-1 | 11 | SVAEDRGYEQY
- | TRBV29-1 | 9 | SVVPGNEQF
- | TRBV5-1 | 14 | ASSLDPGVNTDTQY
- | TRBV27 | 13 | ASSSSSQGRAGYT
- | TRBV6-2/TRBV6-3 | 14 | ASSYSGWQGDYGYT
- | TRBV10-3 | 11 | AIRGGDNYGYT
- | TRBV6-5 | 12 | ASSLWDRVAEQY
- | TRBV19 | 14 | ASSIRRLDSNQPQH
- | TRBV4-2 | 14 | ASSQDSGQIYYGYT
few | TRBV6-6 | 9 | ASSHSGELF
- | TRBV5-1 | 13 | ASSLAAGLDYGYT
- | TRBV9 | 14 | ASSVESSGIFDEQF
- | TRBV5-5 | 13 | ASSLGTGGAEKLF
- | TRBV5-4 | 13 | ASSISSGSAYEQY
- | TRBV6-2/TRBV6-3 | 14 | ASSSSPGGADEKLF
- | TRBV5-1 | 13 | ASSFSLQGAGEAF
- | TRBV11-2 | 15 | ASSLGRIAGVADTQY
- | TRBV28 | 15 | ASSLGLAGGPSDTQY
- | TRBV4-1 | 12 | ASSQDGRGYGYT
once | TRBV28 | 11 | ATRQGAGNEQF
- | TRBV11-2 | 16 | ASSSGTGGKANSDTQY
- | TRBV5-1 | 14 | ASSQTGYSGANVLT
- | TRBV5-1 | 14 | ASSLIGGGSRNEQF
- | TRBV5-1 | 14 | ASSFKGGVSTDTQY
- | TRBV7-9 | 14 | ASSLVGLADTGELF
once | TRBV6-2/TRBV6-3 | 13 | ASSLPGQGTYEQY
- | TRBV12-3/TRBV12-4 | 11 | ASSSGAYNEQF
- | TRBV15 | 11 | ATSRQLEYEQY
- | TRBV14 | 14 | ASSQDWGTGNYGYT
- | TRBV11-2 | 13 | ASSHPMERPYEQY
- | TRBV2 | 9 | ASSLLAGQF
- | TRBV9 | 10 | ASSPEVGHPF
- | TRBV3-1/TRBV3-2 | 16 | ASSQDPAGVSSNSPLH
- | TRBV2 | 13 | ASSSDRGLNYGYT
- | TRBV11-3 | 11 | ASSLTGNSPLH
- | TRBV5-1 | 14 | ASSSGGQGDTGELF
- | TRBV28 | 14 | ASSSGTSGLTGELF